These 15 T cell receptor beta chains originate from one sample sequenced in a study of shared clonotypes between healthy human individuals. The data were produced by immunoSEQ multiplex PCR, yet TCRdb's version contains in-frame clones alone and is incomplete. Found here are around 1.1 million clones, around 78% of them singletons; the top ten hold around 0.61%. Sequencing used memory CD4+ T cells from PBMCs. Subset described: CD45RA-negative fraction. These receptors were taken from a man aged 18-30 years in good health. Some clones in this sample may be carry-over from other donors' samples.

The chain uses TRBV5-8 and TRBJ2-7; D is undetermined. This CDR3 contains 15 residues. V lost 0 bases, J lost 1 base, and 11 bases lay in between. The germline V gene encodes CDR1 SGHTS and CDR2 YDEGEE. CDR3 amino acids: CASSLGQKGSYEQYF. The DNA of the CDR3 is TGTGCCAGCAGCTTGGGGCAGAAGGGTTCCTACGAGCAGTACTTC.

The gene calls are TRBV5-1 and TRBJ2-5, with 13 bases that match TRBD2. The CDR3 sequence is 15 residues long. The V gene end was trimmed by 3 bases and the J gene end by 4 bases; junction bases not matched to a gene: 3. From germline, CDR1 is SGHRS and CDR2 YFSETQ. The CDR3 region is CASSYGLAGVETQYF. The CDR3 DNA reads TGCGCCAGCAGCTATGGACTAGCGGGAGTAGAGACCCAGTACTTC.

The J gene is TRBJ2-2, the V gene TRBV7-9, with D possibly being TRBD2 (6 bases). Looked up from germline, CDR1 is SEHNR and CDR2 is FQNEAQ (reference sequence). V was cut by 5 bases and J by 1 base, with 23 bases left in between. CDR3 length equals 19 residues. In nucleotides, the CDR3 is TGTGCCAGCAGCCTACCAGGGACTTCGGGAAAAGAGAACACCGGGGAGCTGTTTTTT. Translation: CASSLPGTSGKENTGELFF.

This clone came up once. CDR3 nucleotide sequence: TGCGCCAGCAGCTTGCCCGGCGGTCTGCGCGCCTACGAGCAGTACTTC. As protein: CASSLPGGLRAYEQYF. The gene calls are TRBV5-1 and TRBJ2-7, with unresolved D. The CDR3 contains 16 residues. The germline CDR1 and CDR2 sequences are SGHRS and YFSETQ. V shed 1 base and J shed 2 bases, with 16 bases lying between them.

The chain carries TRBV7-2 and TRBJ2-5; 9 bases line up with TRBD1. The J call is uncertain, as TRBJ2-7 better fits the DNA end. CDR3 length: 15 residues. Germline lookup yields CDR1 SGHTA and CDR2 FQGNSA. In nucleotides, the CDR3 is TGTGCCAGCAGCTCCAGCTCGGGACAGGGCTACGAGCAGTACTTC. Translating gives CASSSSSGQGYEQYF.

This chain links TRBV29-1 with TRBJ2-7, with 10 positions matching TRBD1. J gave up 5 bases and V 5 bases, and 9 bases lay outside the gene matches. The CDR3 has 14 amino acids. The germline CDR1 and CDR2 sequences are SQVTM and ANQGSEA. The CDR3 here is CSVKRDRGINEQYF. CDR3 DNA sequence: TGCAGCGTTAAGCGGGACAGGGGTATCAACGAGCAGTACTTC.

The rearrangement joins TRBV7-2 to TRBJ2-1; 8 bases align to TRBD2. In germline, CDR1 is SGHTA, CDR2 FQGNSA. V shed 4 bases, J shed 6 bases, and the junction held 11 bases outside the gene matches. CDR3 length: 16 residues. CDR3 sequence reads: CASSSRPGRARNEQFF. The CDR3 region has the DNA TGTGCCAGCAGCTCCCGTCCCGGGAGGGCCCGCAATGAGCAGTTCTTC.

CDR3 region: CASSQEPSRNEKLFF. CDR3 sequence (DNA): TGCGCCAGCAGCCAAGAACCCTCCAGGAATGAAAAACTGTTTTTT. This chain uses TRBV4-3 with TRBJ1-4, with D unresolved. Germline loops: CDR1 LGHNA, CDR2 YSLEER. V gave up 0 bases and J gave up 5 bases, with 10 bases separating them. CDR3 length: 15 amino acids.

The V and J genes are TRBV16 and TRBJ2-1; possibly TRBD1 or TRBD2 for D (6 bases each). The CDR3 is made up of 13 amino acids. CDR1 and CDR2 (germline): KGHSY, FQNENV. With 4 bases removed from V and 8 bases from J, the gap between germline ends came to 12 bases. The CDR3, as DNA: TGTGCCAGCAGCCCCCCCGGGGGCGATGAGCAGTTCTTC. It translates to CASSPPGGDEQFF.

This chain uses TRBV5-1 with TRBJ2-5, with D maybe TRBD2 (5 bases). The CDR3 loop spans 13 amino acids. Germline CDR1 is SGHRS and CDR2 is YFSETQ. V dropped 1 base and J dropped 5 bases, with 9 bases sitting between them. CDR3 loop: CASSLKREETQYF. CDR3 in DNA: TGCGCCAGCAGCTTGAAAAGGGAGGAGACCCAGTACTTC.

About this clone: A much larger clone differs by one base, so this may be a read error. The chain couples TRBV30 to TRBJ1-3; D is perhaps TRBD1 (5 bases). Germline loops: CDR1 GTSNPN, CDR2 SVGIG (reference sequence). There are 16 residues in the CDR3. CDR3 loop: CAWSPGVYRGGNTVYF. In DNA, the CDR3 is TGTGCCTGGAGCCCGGGGGTCTATCGGGGTGGAAACACCGTATATTTT.

The chain recombines TRBV5-1 with TRBJ2-4; D call uncertain. The V end was cut by 0 bases, the J end by 2 bases, with 6 bases between. Per germline, CDR1 SGHRS and CDR2 YFSETQ. The CDR3 has 14 amino acids. The CDR3 coding sequence is TGCGCCAGCAGCTTGGTTCCGTCCAAAAACATTCAGTACTTC. Translated, it gives CASSLVPSKNIQYF.

This clone was seen more than once but under ten times. The chain couples TRBV28 to TRBJ1-1; a weak D match, TRBD1 (5 bases). There are 15 residues in the CDR3. V was shortened by 2 bases and J by 6 bases, with 16 bases between the two germline ends. Germline lookup yields CDR1 MDHEN and CDR2 SYDVKM. CDR3 sequence: CASSLGGEGTPEAFF. The CDR3 nucleotides are TGTGCCAGCAGTTTAGGGGGGGAGGGCACGCCTGAAGCTTTCTTT.

The V and J genes are TRBV9 and TRBJ2-5, with D maybe TRBD1 (5 bases). With 7 bases removed from V and 7 bases from J, the gap between germline ends came to 17 bases. This CDR3 region has 13 residues. Germline V gene sequence: CDR1 SGDLS, CDR2 YYNGEE. CDR3 protein: CASPSQGSGTQYF. CDR3 DNA sequence: TGTGCCAGCCCATCCCAGGGTTCGGGGACCCAGTACTTC.

The chain links TRBV2 to TRBJ2-6; 11 nucleotides agree with TRBD1. V dropped 7 bases and J dropped 0; count of bases not matched to a gene: 5. Germline V CDR1 and CDR2: SNHLY, FYNNEI. There are 17 residues in the CDR3. CDR3 protein: CASMGQGEGSGANVLTF. The CDR3 DNA sequence: TGTGCCAGCATGGGACAGGGGGAGGGCTCTGGGGCCAACGTCCTGACTTTC.